These T cell receptor beta chains were read from a single sample in a study of cytomegalovirus exposure and HLA in healthy donors. Produced via immunoSEQ multiplex PCR; TCRdb's table is partial and in-frame only. The sample has fewer than 250,000 clones; about 75% are singletons. The material sequenced was PBMCs. These receptors came from a male donor in good health and CMV-seronegative. Each CDR3 is given with its conserved first and last residue.

cdr3_aa	v_call	cdr3_length
CASSVRSGADYNEQFF	TRBV9	16
CASSQGYGAGELFF	TRBV4-3	14
CASSNMGQGNEQYF	TRBV27	14
CASSPGQGDTGELFF	TRBV5-4	15
CASSPRPASGRYEQYF	TRBV11-2	16
CASSRLTGQGADTQYF	TRBV14	16
CASKRGQDTDTQYF	TRBV19	14
CSVPTNVPYEQYF	TRBV29-1	13
CASSHGTVEDTQYF	TRBV13	14
CASSSPLQGAWQPQHF	TRBV7-2	16
CASSPRKGGTETQYF	TRBV27	15
CASSDRLAGGNEQFF	TRBV6-4	15
CAWSVRRNEKLFF	TRBV30	13
CASSQDLRTSGRNEQFF	TRBV4-2	17
CASLRDSHTDTQYF	TRBV9	14